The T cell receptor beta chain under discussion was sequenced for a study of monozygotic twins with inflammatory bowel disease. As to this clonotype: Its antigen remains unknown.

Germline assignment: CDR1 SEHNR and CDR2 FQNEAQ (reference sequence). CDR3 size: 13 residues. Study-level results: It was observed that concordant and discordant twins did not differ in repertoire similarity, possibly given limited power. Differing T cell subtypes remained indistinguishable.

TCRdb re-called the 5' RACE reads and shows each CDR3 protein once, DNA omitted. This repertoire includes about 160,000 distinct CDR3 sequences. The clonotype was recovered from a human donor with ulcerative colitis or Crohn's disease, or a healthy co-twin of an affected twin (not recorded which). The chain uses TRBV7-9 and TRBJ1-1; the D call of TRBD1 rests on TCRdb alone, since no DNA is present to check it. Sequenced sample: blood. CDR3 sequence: CASSPGTGGEAFF.